This is a list of T cell receptor beta chains from one sample in a study of blood T cell repertoires in COVID-19. Assay: immunoSEQ multiplex PCR; the TCRdb copy retains only in-frame clones and omits some. The data show about 370,000 clones, 87% seen once. Specimen: peripheral blood. The source of these receptors is a woman in her twenties or thirties with COVID-19, enrolled during active disease. Each CDR3 is given with its conserved first and last residue. The order of the fields is D gene, CDR3 length, J gene, V gene, clone size, CDR3 DNA, CDR3 protein. The D gene is left open where the match is weak. Expanded clones are given a class, and other clones once, few, many or no size at all.

TRBD1,15,TRBJ1-4,TRBV6-5,.,TGTGCCAGCAGCCTACTACAGGGGGATAATGAAAAACTGTTTTTT,CASSLLQGDNEKLFF
.,14,TRBJ1-1,TRBV7-3,.,TGTGCCAGCAGCTCCAGCGGGGGATTCGCTGAAGCTTTCTTT,CASSSSGGFAEAFF
.,15,TRBJ1-6,TRBV24-1,.,TGTGCCACCAGTGATTTGCACAGTTTTAATTCACCCCTCCACTTT,CATSDLHSFNSPLHF
.,14,TRBJ2-5,TRBV5-1,.,TGCGCCAGCAGCCGATCCGGGAGTGAAGAGACCCAGTACTTC,CASSRSGSEETQYF
TRBD2,15,TRBJ2-7,TRBV5-4,.,TGTGCCAGCAGCTTGGCGCTAGCGGGAGCAGGTGAGCAGTACTTC,CASSLALAGAGEQYF
TRBD1,16,TRBJ2-7,TRBV28,.,TGTGCCAGCAGTTTAAATCAGGGGGCCGGGTCCTACGAGCAGTACTTC,CASSLNQGAGSYEQYF
.,14,TRBJ1-5,TRBV7-2,.,TGTGCCAGCAGCTTACAGGTCTCGGGAGAGCCCCAGCATTTT,CASSLQVSGEPQHF
.,14,TRBJ2-2,TRBV7-3,.,TGTGCCAGCAGCTTACTAGGGGTCACCGGGGAGCTGTTTTTT,CASSLLGVTGELFF
TRBD1,14,TRBJ2-5,TRBV30,.,TGTGCCTGTTTCCACAGGGGGCTAGGTGAGACCCAGTACTTC,CACFHRGLGETQYF
TRBD1,14,TRBJ2-5,TRBV28,.,TGTGCCAGCAGTTGGAGGACAGGGCAAGAGACCCAGTACTTC,CASSWRTGQETQYF
.,13,TRBJ1-1,TRBV6-5,.,TGTGCCAGCAGTTACTCGCGTTTTACTGAAGCTTTCTTT,CASSYSRFTEAFF
TRBD1,17,TRBJ1-4,TRBV5-4,.,TGTGCCAGCAGCCGCGGGGGTGGACAGGGTCAGAATGAAAAACTGTTTTTT,CASSRGGGQGQNEKLFF
TRBD2,15,TRBJ2-2,TRBV5-1,.,TGCGCCAGCAGCCCAACTAGCGGGAGGTCCGGGGAGCTGTTTTTT,CASSPTSGRSGELFF
TRBD1,16,TRBJ2-5,TRBV4-2,.,TGTGCCAGCAGCCTTGTCCCGGGACAGGGGAGACAGACCCAGTACTTC,CASSLVPGQGRQTQYF
.,12,TRBJ2-2,TRBV19,once,TGTGCCGGCCGTACAGGGCCCGGGGAGCTGTTTTTT,CAGRTGPGELFF
TRBD1,14,TRBJ2-2,TRBV19,.,TGTGCCAGTAACGCAGGGGGATTCACCGGGGAGCTGTTTTTT,CASNAGGFTGELFF
TRBD1,15,TRBJ2-2,TRBV28,many,TGTGCCAGCAGGGCCGGACAGGGGGACACCGGGGAGCTGTTTTTT,CASRAGQGDTGELFF
.,15,TRBJ2-3,TRBV5-1,.,TGCGCCAGCAGCCCGGGGGGACAACGCACAGATACGCAGTATTTT,CASSPGGQRTDTQYF
TRBD2,17,TRBJ2-5,TRBV4-1,.,TGCGCCAGCAGCCAAGGGGACTTAGCGGGATCAGGAGAGACCCAGTACTTC,CASSQGDLAGSGETQYF
TRBD2,17,TRBJ2-1,TRBV3-1/TRBV3-2,.,TGTGCCAGCAGCCCCGCCCCGGGACTAGCGGGAGGTAATGAGCAGTTCTTC,CASSPAPGLAGGNEQFF
.,15,TRBJ2-7,TRBV27,.,TGTGCCAGCAGTTGGTCAGGGGATCTCCCCTACGAGCAGTACTTC,CASSWSGDLPYEQYF
TRBD2,15,TRBJ2-1,TRBV27,.,TGTGCCAGCAGTCCCGGAGTAGCGGGAGTTAATGAGCAGTTCTTC,CASSPGVAGVNEQFF
.,14,TRBJ2-7,TRBV27,.,TGTGCCAGCAGTTTACCAGACAGAACCTACGAGCAGTACTTC,CASSLPDRTYEQYF